This T cell receptor beta chain was obtained from a study of yellow fever vaccine responses in identical twins. Study-wide points: Vaccine T cell responses of twins reportedly seemed partly convergent and partly personalized.

In regard to this clonotype: The antigen remains unidentified.

One entry per CDR3 protein results from TCRdb running MiXCR on the RT-PCR reads. Found here are fewer than 9,500 distinct CDR3 sequences, over 80% of them singletons; the top ten hold 2.1%. This CDR3 has 15 amino acids. Germline V gene sequence: CDR1 SGHRS, CDR2 YFSETQ. V shed 4 bases and J 1 base; nucleotides not matched to a gene: 4. The V call is TRBV5-1, the J call TRBJ2-3, with 9 bases matching TRBD1. The receptor comes from a woman aged 18-29 years who received the yellow fever vaccine. Material: T cells from blood (PBMCs), unsorted or a sorted subset (not recorded which), obtained before or after yellow fever vaccination (not recorded which). The CDR3 DNA reads as TGCGCCAGCAGCCTCCGGGACAGGGGCACAGATACGCAGTATTTT. Its protein is CASSLRDRGTDTQYF.